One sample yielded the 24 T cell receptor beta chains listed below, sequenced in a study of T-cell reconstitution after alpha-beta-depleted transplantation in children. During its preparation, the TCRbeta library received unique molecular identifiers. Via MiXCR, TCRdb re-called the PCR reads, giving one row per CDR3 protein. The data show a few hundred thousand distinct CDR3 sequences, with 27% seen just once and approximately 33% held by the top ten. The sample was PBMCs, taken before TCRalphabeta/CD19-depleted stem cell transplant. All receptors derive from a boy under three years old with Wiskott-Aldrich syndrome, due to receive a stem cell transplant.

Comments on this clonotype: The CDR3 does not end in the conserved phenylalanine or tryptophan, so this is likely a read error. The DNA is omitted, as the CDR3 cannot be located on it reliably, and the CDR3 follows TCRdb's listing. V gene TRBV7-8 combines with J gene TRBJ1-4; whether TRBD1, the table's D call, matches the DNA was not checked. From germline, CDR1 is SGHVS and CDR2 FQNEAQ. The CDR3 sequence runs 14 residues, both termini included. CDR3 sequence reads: CASSLTGSVVGGFV.

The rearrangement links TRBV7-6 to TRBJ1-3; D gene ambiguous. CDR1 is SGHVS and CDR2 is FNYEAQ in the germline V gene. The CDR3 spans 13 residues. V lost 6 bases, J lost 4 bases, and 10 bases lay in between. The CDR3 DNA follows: TGTGCCAGCAGTGGTAACAGCGGAAACACCATATATTTT. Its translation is CASSGNSGNTIYF. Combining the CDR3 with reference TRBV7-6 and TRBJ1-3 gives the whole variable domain GAGVSQSPRYKVTKRGQDVALRCDPISGHVSLYWYRQALGQGPEFLTYFNYEAQQDKSGLPNDRFSAERPEGSISTLTIQRTEQRDSAMYRCASSGNSGNTIYFGEGSWLTVV.

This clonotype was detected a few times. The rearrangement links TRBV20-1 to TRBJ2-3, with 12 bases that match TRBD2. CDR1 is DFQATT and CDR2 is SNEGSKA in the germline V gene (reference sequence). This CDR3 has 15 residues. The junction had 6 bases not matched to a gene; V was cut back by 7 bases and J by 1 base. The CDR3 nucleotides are TGCAGTGGGCTAGCGGGAGGGCAGGGCACAGATACGCAGTATTTT. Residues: CSGLAGGQGTDTQYF.

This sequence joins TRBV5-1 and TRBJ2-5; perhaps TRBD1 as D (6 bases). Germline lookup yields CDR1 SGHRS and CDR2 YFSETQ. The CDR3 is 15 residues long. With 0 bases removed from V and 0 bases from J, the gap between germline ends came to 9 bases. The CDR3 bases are TGCGCCAGCAGCTTGGGAACAGGGAACCAAGAGACCCAGTACTTC. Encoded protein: CASSLGTGNQETQYF. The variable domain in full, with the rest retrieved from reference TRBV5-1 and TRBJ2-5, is KAGVTQTPRYLIKTRGQQVTLSCSPISGHRSVSWYQQTPGQGLQFLFEYFSETQRNKGNFPGRFSGRQFSNSRSEMNVSTLELGDSALYLCASSLGTGNQETQYFGPGTRLLVL.

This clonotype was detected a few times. Here the CDR3 DNA reads TGCAGTGCTAGATTTTCGGGGGGCCCCGGGGAGCTGTTTTTT. This codes for CSARFSGGPGELFF. The chain uses TRBV20-1 and TRBJ2-2; D might be TRBD2 (7 bases). V dropped 2 bases and J dropped 6 bases, with 13 bases sitting between them. CDR1 DFQATT and CDR2 SNEGSKA come from the germline V gene (reference sequence). The length of the CDR3 is 14 residues.

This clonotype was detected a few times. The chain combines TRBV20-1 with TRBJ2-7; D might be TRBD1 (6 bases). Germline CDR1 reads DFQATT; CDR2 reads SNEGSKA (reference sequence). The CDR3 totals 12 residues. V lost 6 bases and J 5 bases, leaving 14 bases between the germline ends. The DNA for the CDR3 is TGCAGTGCCAGGGCAGGGGCCCACGAGCAGTACTTC. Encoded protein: CSARAGAHEQYF.

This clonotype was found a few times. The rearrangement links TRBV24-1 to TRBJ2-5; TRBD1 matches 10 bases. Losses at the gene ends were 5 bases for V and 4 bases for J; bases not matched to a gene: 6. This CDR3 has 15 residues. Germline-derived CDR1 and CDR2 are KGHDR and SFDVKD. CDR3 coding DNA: TGTGCCACCAGTGGCGTAGGGACAGGGGCAGAGACCCAGTACTTC. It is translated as CATSGVGTGAETQYF.

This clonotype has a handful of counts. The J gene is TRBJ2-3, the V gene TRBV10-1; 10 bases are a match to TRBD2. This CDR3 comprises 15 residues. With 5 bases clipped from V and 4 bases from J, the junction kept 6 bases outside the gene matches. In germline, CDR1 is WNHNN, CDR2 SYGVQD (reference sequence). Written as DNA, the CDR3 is TGCGCCAGCAGTCCTAGCGGGAGTCAGTCAGATACGCAGTATTTT. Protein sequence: CASSPSGSQSDTQYF.

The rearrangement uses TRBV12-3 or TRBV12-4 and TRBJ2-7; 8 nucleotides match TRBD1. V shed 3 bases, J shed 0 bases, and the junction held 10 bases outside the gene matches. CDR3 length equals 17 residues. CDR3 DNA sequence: TGTGCCAGCAGTTTGGGGATTGGCGGGACAGGCTCCTACGAGCAGTACTTC. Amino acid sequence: CASSLGIGGTGSYEQYF.

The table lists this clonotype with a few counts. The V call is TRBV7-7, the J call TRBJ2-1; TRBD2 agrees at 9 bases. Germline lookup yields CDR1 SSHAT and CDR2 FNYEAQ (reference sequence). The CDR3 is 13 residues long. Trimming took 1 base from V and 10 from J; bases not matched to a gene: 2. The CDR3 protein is CASSLGSGSEQFF. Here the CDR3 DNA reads TGTGCCAGCAGCTTAGGTAGCGGGAGCGAGCAGTTCTTC. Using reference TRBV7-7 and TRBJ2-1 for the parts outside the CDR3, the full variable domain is GAGVSQSPRYKVTKRGQDVTLRCDPISSHATLYWYQQALGQGPEFLTYFNYEAQPDKSGLPSDRFSAERPEGSISTLTIQRTEQRDSAMYRCASSLGSGSEQFFGPGTRLTVL.

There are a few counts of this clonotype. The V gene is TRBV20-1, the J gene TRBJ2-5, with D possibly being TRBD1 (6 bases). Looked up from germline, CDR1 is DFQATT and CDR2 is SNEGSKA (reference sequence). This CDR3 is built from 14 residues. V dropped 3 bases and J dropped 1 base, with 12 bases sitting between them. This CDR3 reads CSASLGAAQETQYF. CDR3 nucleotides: TGCAGTGCTAGTCTGGGGGCTGCCCAAGAGACCCAGTACTTC.

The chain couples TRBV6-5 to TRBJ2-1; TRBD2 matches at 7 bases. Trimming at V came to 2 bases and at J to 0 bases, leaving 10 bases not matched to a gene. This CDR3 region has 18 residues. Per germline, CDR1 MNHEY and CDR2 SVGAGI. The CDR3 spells CASSYRLADGSSYNEQFF. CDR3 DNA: TGTGCCAGCAGTTACCGGCTAGCGGATGGGAGCTCCTACAATGAGCAGTTCTTC.

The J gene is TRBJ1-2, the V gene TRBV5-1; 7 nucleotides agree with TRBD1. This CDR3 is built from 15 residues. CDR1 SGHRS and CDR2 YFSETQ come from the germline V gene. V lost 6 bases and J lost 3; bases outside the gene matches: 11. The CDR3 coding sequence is TGCGCCAGCACCTTTGGAGGAGGGGGCTACTATGGCTACACCTTC. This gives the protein CASTFGGGGYYGYTF.

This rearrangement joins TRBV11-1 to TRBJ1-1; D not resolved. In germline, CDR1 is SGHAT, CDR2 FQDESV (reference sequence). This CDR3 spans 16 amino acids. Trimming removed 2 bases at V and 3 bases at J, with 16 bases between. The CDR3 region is CASSLTTSRPDTEAFF. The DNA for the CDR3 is TGTGCCAGCAGCTTAACCACGTCTCGGCCGGACACTGAAGCTTTCTTT.

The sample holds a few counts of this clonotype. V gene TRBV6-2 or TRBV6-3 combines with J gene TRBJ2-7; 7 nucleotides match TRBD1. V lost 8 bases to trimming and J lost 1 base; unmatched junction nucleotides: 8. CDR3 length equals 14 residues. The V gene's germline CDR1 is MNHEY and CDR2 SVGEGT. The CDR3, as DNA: TGTGCCAGCCAGGGGGTTTGGACGTCCTACGAGCAGTACTTC. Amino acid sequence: CASQGVWTSYEQYF.

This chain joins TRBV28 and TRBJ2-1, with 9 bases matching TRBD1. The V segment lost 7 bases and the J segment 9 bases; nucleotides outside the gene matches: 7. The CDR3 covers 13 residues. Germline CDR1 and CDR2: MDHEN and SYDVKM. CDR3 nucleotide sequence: TGTGCCAGCAAAGGGACAGGGTATACTGAGCAGTTCTTC. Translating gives CASKGTGYTEQFF.

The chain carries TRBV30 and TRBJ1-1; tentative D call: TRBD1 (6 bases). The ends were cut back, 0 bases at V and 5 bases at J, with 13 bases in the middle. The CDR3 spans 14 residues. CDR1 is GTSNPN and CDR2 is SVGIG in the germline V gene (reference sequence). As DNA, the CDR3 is TGTGCCTGGAGTGTACTGGGGGCTCGAACTGAAGCTTTCTTT. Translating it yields CAWSVLGARTEAFF.

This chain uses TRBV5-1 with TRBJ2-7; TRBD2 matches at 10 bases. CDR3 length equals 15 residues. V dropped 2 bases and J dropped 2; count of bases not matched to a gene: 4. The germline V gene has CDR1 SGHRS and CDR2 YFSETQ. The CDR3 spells CASSFLAGEAYEQYF. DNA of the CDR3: TGCGCCAGCAGCTTTCTAGCGGGAGAGGCCTACGAGCAGTACTTC.

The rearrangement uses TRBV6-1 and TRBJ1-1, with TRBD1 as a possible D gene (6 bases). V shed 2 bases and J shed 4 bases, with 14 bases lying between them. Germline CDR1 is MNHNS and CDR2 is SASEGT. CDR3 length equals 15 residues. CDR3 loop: CASSESGAIATEAFF. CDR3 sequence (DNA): TGTGCCAGCAGTGAATCGGGGGCAATCGCCACTGAAGCTTTCTTT.

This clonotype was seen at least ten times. The CDR3 reads CASSLGQYQETQYF. The DNA for the CDR3 is TGTGCCAGCAGCTTAGGCCAGTACCAAGAGACCCAGTACTTC. The rearrangement joins TRBV7-9 to TRBJ2-5, with D uncertain. This CDR3 contains 14 residues. The germline V gene has CDR1 SEHNR and CDR2 FQNEAQ (reference sequence). V was cut by 1 base and J by 0 bases, with 6 bases left in between.

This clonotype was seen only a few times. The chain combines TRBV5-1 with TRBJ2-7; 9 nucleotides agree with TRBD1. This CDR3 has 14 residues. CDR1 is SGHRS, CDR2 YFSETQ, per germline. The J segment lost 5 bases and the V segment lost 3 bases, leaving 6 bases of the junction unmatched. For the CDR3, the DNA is TGCGCCAGCAGCTCGGACAGGGGAGAGCACGAGCAGTACTTC. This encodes CASSSDRGEHEQYF.

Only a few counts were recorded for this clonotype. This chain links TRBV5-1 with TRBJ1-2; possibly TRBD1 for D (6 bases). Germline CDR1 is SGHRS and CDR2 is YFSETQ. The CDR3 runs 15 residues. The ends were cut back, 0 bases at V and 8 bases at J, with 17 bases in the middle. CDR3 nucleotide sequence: TGCGCCAGCAGCTTGGGGGACATCATCTCGGCAGGCTACACCTTC. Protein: CASSLGDIISAGYTF. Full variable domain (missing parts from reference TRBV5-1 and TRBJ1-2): KAGVTQTPRYLIKTRGQQVTLSCSPISGHRSVSWYQQTPGQGLQFLFEYFSETQRNKGNFPGRFSGRQFSNSRSEMNVSTLELGDSALYLCASSLGDIISAGYTFGSGTRLTVV.

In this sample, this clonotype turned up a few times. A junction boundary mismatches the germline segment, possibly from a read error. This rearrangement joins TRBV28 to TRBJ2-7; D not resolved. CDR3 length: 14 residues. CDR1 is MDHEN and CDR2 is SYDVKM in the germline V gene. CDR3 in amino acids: CASRLSRARYEQYF. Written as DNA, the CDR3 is TGTGCCAGCAGGTTATCCCGGGCCCGCTACGAGCAGTACTTC.

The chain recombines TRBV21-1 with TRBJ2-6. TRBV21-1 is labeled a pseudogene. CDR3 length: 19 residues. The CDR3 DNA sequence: TGTGCCAGCAGCAAAGCCCCCGTGGTTTATCCCTCTGGGGCCAACGTCCTGACTTTC. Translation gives CASSKAPVVYPSGANVLTF.